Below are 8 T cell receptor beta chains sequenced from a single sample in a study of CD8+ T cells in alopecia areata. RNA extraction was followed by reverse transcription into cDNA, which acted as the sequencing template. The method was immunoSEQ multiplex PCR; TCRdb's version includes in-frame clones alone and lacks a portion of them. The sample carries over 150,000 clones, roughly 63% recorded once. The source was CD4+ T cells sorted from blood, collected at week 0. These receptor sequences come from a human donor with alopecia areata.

In DNA form, the CDR3 reads TGTGCCAGCAGCCCCACAGTGACCTACGAGCAGTACTTC. Protein: CASSPTVTYEQYF. The chain uses TRBV7-8 and TRBJ2-7, with no clear D. Trimming left V 5 bases short and J 2 bases short, with 10 bases between. This CDR3 is 13 amino acids long. Per germline, CDR1 SGHVS and CDR2 FQNEAQ.

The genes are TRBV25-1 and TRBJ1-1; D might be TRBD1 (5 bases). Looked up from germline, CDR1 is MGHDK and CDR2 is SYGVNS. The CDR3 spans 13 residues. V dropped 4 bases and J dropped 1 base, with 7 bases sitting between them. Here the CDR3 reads CASSGQQNTEAFF. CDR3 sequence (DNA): TGTGCCAGCAGTGGACAGCAGAACACTGAAGCTTTCTTT.

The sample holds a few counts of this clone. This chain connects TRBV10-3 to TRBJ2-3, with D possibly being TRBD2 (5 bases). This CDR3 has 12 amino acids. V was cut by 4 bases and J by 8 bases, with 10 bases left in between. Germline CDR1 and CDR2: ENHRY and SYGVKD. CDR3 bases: TGTGCCATCAGTGGGCTCGAGGGTACGCAGTATTTT. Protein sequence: CAISGLEGTQYF.

The CDR3, as DNA: TGTGCCAGCAGTCCCGGGACAGGGGTTCCCGGGGAGCTGTTTTTT. Protein product: CASSPGTGVPGELFF. This chain uses TRBV25-1 with TRBJ2-2; 10 bases are a match to TRBD1. Per germline, CDR1 MGHDK and CDR2 SYGVNS. Losses at the gene ends were 5 bases for V and 6 bases for J; bases not matched to a gene: 6. The CDR3 sequence is 15 residues long.

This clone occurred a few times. The CDR3 DNA is TGTGCCAGCAGCACCATGAAATATAGCAATCAGCCCCAGCATTTT. It encodes CASSTMKYSNQPQHF. The chain recombines TRBV21-1 with TRBJ1-5. TRBV21-1 is an annotated pseudogene. The CDR3 consists of 15 residues.

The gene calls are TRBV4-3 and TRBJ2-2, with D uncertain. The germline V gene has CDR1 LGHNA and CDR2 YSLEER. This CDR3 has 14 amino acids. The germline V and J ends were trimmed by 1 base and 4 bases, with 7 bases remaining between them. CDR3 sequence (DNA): TGCGCCAGCAGCCAAGGTCTTCTCACCGGGGAGCTGTTTTTT. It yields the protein CASSQGLLTGELFF.

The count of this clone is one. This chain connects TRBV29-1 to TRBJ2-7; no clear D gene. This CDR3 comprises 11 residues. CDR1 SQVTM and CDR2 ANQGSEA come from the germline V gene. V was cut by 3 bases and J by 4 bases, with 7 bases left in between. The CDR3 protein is CSVDVGYEQYF. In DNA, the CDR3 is TGCAGCGTTGATGTGGGATACGAGCAGTACTTC.

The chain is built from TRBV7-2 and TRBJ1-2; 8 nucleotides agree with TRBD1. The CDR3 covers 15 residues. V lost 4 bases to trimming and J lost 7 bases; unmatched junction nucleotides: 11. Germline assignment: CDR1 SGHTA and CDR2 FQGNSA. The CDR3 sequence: CASSWTAGGVGGYTF. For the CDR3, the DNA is TGTGCCAGCAGCTGGACCGCAGGGGGCGTGGGTGGCTACACCTTC. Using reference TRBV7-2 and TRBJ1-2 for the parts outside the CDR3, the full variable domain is GAGVSQSPSNKVTEKGKDVELRCDPISGHTALYWYRQSLGQGLEFLIYFQGNSAPDKSGLPSDRFSAERTGGSVSTLTIQRTQQEDSAVYLCASSWTAGGVGGYTFGSGTRLTVV.